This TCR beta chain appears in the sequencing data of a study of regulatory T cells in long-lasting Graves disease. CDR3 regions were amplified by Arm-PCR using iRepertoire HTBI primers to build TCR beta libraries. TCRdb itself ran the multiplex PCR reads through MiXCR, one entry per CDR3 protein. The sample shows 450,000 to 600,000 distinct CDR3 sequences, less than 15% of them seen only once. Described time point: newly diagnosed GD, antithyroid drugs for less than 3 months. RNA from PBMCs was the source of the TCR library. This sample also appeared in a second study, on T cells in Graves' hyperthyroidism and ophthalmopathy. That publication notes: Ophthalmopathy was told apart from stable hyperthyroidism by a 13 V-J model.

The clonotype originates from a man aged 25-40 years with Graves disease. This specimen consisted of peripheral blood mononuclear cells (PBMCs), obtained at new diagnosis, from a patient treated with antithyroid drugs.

The CDR3 DNA is TGTGCCAGCACCTCCCAAGGTCGAGACGAGCAGTACTTC. It specifies CASTSQGRDEQYF. The rearrangement uses TRBV6-1 and TRBJ2-7; D not resolved. In germline, CDR1 is MNHNS, CDR2 SASEGT. CDR3 size: 13 residues. V was trimmed by 7 bases and J by 5 bases, leaving 15 bases between them.